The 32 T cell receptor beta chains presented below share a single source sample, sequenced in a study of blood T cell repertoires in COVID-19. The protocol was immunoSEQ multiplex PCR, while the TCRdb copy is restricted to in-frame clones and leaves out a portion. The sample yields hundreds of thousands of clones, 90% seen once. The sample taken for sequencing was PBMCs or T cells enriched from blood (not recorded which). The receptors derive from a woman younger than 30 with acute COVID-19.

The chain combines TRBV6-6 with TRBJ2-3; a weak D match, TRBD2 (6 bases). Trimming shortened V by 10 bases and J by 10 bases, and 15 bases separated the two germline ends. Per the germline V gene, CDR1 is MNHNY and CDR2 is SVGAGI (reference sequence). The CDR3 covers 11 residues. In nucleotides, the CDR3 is TGTGCCACCACCGGGACTTATGCGCAGTATTTT. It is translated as CATTGTYAQYF.

CDR3 residues: CASSTRYRLAGSEQYF. In DNA form, the CDR3 reads TGTGCCAGCAGCACAAGATATAGGCTAGCGGGAAGCGAGCAGTACTTC. This chain uses TRBV11-3 with TRBJ2-7; 9 bases agree with TRBD2. The germline V gene has CDR1 SGHNT and CDR2 YENEEA. Trimming removed 5 bases from V and 6 bases from J; junction bases left unmatched: 14. This CDR3 region has 16 residues.

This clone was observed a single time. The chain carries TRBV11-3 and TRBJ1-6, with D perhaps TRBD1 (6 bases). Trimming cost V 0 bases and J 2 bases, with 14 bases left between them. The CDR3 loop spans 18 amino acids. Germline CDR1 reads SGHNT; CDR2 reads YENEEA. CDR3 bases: TGTGCCAGCAGCTTAGATCAAGGGGGATCTGCCTATAATTCACCCCTCCACTTT. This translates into CASSLDQGGSAYNSPLHF.

The CDR3 nucleotides read TGTGCCAGCAGTAAGGAGAGCAATCAGCCCCAGCATTTT. It translates to CASSKESNQPQHF. The rearrangement joins TRBV2 to TRBJ1-5; D not certain. Germline-derived CDR1 and CDR2 are SNHLY and FYNNEI. V gave up 5 bases and J gave up 1 base, with 6 bases separating them. This CDR3 region has 13 residues.

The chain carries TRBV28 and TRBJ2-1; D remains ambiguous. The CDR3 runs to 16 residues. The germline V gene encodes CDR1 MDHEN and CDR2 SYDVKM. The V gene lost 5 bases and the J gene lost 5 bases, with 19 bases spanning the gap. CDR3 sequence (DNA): TGTGCCAGCAGTCCTAGACGGTTCGCCCCAGACAATGAGCAGTTCTTC. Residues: CASSPRRFAPDNEQFF. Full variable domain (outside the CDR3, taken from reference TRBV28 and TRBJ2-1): DVKVTQSSRYLVKRTGEKVFLECVQDMDHENMFWYRQDPGLGLRLIYFSYDVKMKEKGDIPEGYSVSREKKERFSLILESASTNQTSMYLCASSPRRFAPDNEQFFGPGTRLTVL.

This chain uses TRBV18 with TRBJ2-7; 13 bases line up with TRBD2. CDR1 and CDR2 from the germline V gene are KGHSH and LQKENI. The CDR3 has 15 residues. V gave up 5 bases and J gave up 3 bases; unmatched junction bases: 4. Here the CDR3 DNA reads TGTGCCAGCTCAATCGGACTAGCGGGAGTCTACGAGCAGTACTTC. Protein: CASSIGLAGVYEQYF.

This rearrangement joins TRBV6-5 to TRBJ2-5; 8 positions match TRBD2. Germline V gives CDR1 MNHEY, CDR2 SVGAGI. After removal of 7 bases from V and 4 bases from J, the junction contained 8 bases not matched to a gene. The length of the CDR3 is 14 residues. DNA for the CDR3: TGTGCCAGCAAGGTCGGGAGGGTAGGAGAGACCCAGTACTTC. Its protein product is CASKVGRVGETQYF.

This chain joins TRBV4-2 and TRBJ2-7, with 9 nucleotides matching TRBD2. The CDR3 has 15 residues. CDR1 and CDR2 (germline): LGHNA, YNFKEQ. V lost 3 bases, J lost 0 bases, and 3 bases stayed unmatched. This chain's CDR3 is CASSQHSGSSYEQYF. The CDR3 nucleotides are TGTGCCAGCAGCCAGCATAGCGGGAGCTCCTACGAGCAGTACTTC.

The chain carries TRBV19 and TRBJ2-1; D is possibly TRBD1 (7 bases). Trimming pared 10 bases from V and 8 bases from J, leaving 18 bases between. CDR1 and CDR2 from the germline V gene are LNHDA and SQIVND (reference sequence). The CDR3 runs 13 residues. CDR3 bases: TGTGCCACCCAGGGGGAGGTGCGGGATGAGCAGTTCTTC. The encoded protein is CATQGEVRDEQFF.

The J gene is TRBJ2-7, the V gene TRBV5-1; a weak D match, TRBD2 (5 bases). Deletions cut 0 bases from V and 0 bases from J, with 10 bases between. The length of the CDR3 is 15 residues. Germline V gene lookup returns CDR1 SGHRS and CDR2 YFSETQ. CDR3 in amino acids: CASSLVSGYSYEQYF. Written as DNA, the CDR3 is TGCGCCAGCAGCTTGGTATCGGGGTACTCCTACGAGCAGTACTTC.

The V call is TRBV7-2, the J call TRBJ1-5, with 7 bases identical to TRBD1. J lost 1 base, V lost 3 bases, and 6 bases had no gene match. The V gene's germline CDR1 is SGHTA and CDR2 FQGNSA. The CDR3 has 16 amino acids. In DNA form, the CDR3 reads TGTGCCAGCAGCTTGACAGGGTTGGGGAGCAATCAGCCCCAGCATTTT. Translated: CASSLTGLGSNQPQHF.

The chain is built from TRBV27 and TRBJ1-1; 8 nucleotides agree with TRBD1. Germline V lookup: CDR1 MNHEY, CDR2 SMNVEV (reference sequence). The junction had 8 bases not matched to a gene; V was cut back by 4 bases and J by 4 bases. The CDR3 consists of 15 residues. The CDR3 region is CASSSPDREGTEAFF. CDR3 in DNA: TGTGCCAGCAGTTCTCCGGACAGGGAGGGCACTGAAGCTTTCTTT.

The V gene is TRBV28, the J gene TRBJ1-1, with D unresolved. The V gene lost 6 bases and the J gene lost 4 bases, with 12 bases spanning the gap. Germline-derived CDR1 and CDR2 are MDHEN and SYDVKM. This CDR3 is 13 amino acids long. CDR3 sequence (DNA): TGTGCCAGCAGAGGCTACAGTTTCACTGAAGCTTTCTTT. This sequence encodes CASRGYSFTEAFF.

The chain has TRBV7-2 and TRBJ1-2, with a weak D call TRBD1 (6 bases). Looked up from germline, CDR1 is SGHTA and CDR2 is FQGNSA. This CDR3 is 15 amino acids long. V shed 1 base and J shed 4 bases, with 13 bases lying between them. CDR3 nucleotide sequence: TGTGCCAGCAGCTTAGATGGACAGAATCTCTATGGCTACACCTTC. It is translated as CASSLDGQNLYGYTF.

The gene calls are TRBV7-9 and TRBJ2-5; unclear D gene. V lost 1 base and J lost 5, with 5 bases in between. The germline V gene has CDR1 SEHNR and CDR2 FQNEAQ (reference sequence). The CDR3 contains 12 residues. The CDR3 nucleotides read TGTGCCAGCAGCTTAGTCGGGGAGACCCAGTACTTC. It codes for CASSLVGETQYF.

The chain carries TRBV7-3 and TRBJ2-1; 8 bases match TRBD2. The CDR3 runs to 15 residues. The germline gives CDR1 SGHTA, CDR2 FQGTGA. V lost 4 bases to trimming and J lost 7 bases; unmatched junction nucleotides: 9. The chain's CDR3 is CASSWRAGVSNEQFF. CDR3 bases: TGTGCCAGCAGCTGGCGAGCGGGAGTTAGTAATGAGCAGTTCTTC.

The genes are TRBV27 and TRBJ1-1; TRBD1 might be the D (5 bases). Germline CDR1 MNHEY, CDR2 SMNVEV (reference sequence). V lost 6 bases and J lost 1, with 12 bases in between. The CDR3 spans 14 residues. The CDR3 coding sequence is TGTGCCAGCAGGGGGCCCCAGTGGAACACTGAAGCTTTCTTT. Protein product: CASRGPQWNTEAFF.

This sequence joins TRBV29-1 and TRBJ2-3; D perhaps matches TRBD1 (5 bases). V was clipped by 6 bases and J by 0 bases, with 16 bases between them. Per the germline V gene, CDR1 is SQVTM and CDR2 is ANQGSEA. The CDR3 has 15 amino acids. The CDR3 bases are TGCAGCGTCTGCAGGGTTAGGGCTAGCACAGATACGCAGTATTTT. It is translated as CSVCRVRASTDTQYF.

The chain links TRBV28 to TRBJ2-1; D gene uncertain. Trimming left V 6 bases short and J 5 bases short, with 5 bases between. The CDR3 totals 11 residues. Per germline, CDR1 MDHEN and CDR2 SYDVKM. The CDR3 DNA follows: TGTGCCAGCAGCCCTCACAATGAGCAGTTCTTC. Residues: CASSPHNEQFF.

The CDR3 DNA reads as TGCGCCAGCAGCTACCCGCCGTACGGGAGTGGGCGAGAGACCCAGTACTTC. Its protein product is CASSYPPYGSGRETQYF. This chain links TRBV5-1 with TRBJ2-5; possibly TRBD2 for D (6 bases). Germline-derived CDR1 and CDR2 are SGHRS and YFSETQ. Trimming removed 3 bases at V and 4 bases at J, with 22 bases between. The CDR3 covers 17 residues.

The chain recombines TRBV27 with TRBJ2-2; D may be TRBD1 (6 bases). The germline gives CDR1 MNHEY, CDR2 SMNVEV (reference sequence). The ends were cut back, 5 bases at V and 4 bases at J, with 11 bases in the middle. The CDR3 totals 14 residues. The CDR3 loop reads CASSRRGGTGELFF. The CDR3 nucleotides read TGTGCCAGCAGTCGTAGAGGGGGCACCGGGGAGCTGTTTTTT.

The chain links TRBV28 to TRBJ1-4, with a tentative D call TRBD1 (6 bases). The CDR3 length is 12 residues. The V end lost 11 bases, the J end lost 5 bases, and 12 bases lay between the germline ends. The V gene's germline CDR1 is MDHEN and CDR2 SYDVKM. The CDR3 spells CASGTQNEKLFF. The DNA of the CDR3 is TGTGCCTCCGGGACACAGAATGAAAAACTGTTTTTT.

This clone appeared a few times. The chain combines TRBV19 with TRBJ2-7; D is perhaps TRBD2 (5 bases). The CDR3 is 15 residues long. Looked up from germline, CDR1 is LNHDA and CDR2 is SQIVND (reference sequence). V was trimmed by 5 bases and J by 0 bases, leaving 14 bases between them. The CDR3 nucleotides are TGTGCCAGTAGTTTTCGGGGAACCAACTCCTACGAGCAGTACTTC. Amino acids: CASSFRGTNSYEQYF.

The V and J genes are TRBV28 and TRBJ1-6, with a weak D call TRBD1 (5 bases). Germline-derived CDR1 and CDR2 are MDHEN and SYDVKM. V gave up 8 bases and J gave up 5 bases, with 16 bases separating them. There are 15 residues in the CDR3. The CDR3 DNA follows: TGTGCCAGCTCTTATTGGGGCAATCATAATTCACCCCTCCACTTT. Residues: CASSYWGNHNSPLHF.

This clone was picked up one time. This CDR3 is CASREGAKQPQHF. Written as DNA, the CDR3 is TGTGCCAGCAGGGAGGGGGCGAAGCAGCCCCAGCATTTT. The rearrangement links TRBV9 to TRBJ1-5; the match to TRBD1 covers 7 bases. The CDR3 length is 13 residues. Per the germline V gene, CDR1 is SGDLS and CDR2 is YYNGEE. The ends lost 5 bases at V and 7 bases at J; junction bases unmatched: 6. Full variable domain (rest looked up from reference TRBV9 and TRBJ1-5): DSGVTQTPKHLITATGQRVTLRCSPRSGDLSVYWYQQSLDQGLQFLIQYYNGEERAKGNILERFSAQQFPDLHSELNLSSLELGDSALYFCASREGAKQPQHFGDGTRLSIL.

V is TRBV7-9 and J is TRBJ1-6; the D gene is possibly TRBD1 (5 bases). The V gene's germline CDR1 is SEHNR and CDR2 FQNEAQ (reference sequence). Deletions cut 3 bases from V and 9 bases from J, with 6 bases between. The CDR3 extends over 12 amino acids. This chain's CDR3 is CASSFGASPLHF. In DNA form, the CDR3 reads TGTGCCAGCAGCTTTGGGGCTTCACCCCTCCACTTT.

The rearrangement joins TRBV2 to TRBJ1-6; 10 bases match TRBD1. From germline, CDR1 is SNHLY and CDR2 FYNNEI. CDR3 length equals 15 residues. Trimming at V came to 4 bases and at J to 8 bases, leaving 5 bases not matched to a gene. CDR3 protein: CASSAEGQGYSPLHF. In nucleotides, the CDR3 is TGTGCCAGCAGTGCAGAGGGACAGGGGTATTCACCCCTCCACTTT.

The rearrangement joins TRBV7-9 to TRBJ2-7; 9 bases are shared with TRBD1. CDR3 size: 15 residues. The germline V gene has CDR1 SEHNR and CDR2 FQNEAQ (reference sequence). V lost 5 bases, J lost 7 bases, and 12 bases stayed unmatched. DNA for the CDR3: TGTGCCAGCAGCCCCAGGGGGACAGGGCTTAGAGAGCAGTACTTC. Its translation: CASSPRGTGLREQYF.

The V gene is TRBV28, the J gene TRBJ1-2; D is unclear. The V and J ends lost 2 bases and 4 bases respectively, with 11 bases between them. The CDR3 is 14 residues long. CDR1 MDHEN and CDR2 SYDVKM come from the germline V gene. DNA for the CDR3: TGTGCCAGCAGTTTAGGCAGTTCGATCTATGGCTACACCTTC. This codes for CASSLGSSIYGYTF.

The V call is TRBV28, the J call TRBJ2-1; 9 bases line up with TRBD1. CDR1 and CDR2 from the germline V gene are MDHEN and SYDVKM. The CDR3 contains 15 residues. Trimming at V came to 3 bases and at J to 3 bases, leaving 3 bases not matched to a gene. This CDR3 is CASSFGDRDYNEQFF. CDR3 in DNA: TGTGCCAGCAGTTTCGGGGACAGGGACTACAATGAGCAGTTCTTC. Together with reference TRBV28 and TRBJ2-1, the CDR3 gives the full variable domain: DVKVTQSSRYLVKRTGEKVFLECVQDMDHENMFWYRQDPGLGLRLIYFSYDVKMKEKGDIPEGYSVSREKKERFSLILESASTNQTSMYLCASSFGDRDYNEQFFGPGTRLTVL.

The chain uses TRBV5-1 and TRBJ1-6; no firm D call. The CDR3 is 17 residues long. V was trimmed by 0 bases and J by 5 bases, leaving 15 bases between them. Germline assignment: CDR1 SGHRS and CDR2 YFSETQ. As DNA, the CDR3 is TGCGCCAGCAGCTTGGCCAGTCCCGTACTAGATAATTCACCCCTCCACTTT. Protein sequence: CASSLASPVLDNSPLHF.

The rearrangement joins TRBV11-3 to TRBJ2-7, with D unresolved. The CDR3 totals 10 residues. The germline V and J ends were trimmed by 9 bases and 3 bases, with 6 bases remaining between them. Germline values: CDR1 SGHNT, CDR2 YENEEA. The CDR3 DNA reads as TGTGCCAGGAGGAACTACGAGCAGTACTTC. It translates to CARRNYEQYF.